Shown below are 7 T cell receptor beta chains from a single sample sequenced in a study of CD8 T cells in ankylosing spondylitis. MiXCR was run by TCRdb on the 5' RACE reads, yielding one entry per CDR3 protein. This table has about 160,000 distinct CDR3 sequences, approximately 20% appearing once. Material for sequencing was blood, either unsorted or a sorted T cell fraction (not recorded which). These TCRs come from a male donor with ankylosing spondylitis or in good health (not recorded which).

This clonotype occurred many times. The gene calls are TRBV5-1 and TRBJ1-5; the match to TRBD1 covers 8 bases. V lost 0 bases, J lost 0 bases, and 8 bases stayed unmatched. The CDR3 is 18 residues long. Germline-derived CDR1 and CDR2 are SGHRS and YFSETQ. The CDR3 protein is CASSLDMGQAPSNQPQHF. The CDR3 nucleotides read TGCGCCAGCAGCTTGGATATGGGACAGGCGCCTAGCAATCAGCCCCAGCATTTT.

The genes are TRBV19 and TRBJ1-5; no clear D gene. Germline lookup yields CDR1 LNHDA and CDR2 SQIVND (reference sequence). Trimming removed 9 bases at V and 0 bases at J, with 9 bases between. This CDR3 spans 13 amino acids. CDR3 coding DNA: TGTGCCAGCAGGTGGAGTAGCAATCAGCCCCAGCATTTT. It translates to CASRWSSNQPQHF.

This clonotype was seen at least ten times. The rearrangement links TRBV5-1 to TRBJ2-1; no clear D gene. The V gene lost 0 bases and the J gene lost 2 bases, with 9 bases spanning the gap. This CDR3 region has 15 residues. CDR1 SGHRS and CDR2 YFSETQ come from the germline V gene. CDR3 nucleotide sequence: TGCGCCAGCAGCTTGGGGGCAGGAACCTACAATGAGCAGTTCTTC. Its translation: CASSLGAGTYNEQFF.

This clonotype showed up many times. The chain carries TRBV5-1 and TRBJ2-3; tentatively, D is TRBD2 (6 bases). The V gene lost 3 bases and the J gene lost 3 bases, with 17 bases spanning the gap. CDR3 length: 16 amino acids. Germline values: CDR1 SGHRS, CDR2 YFSETQ. DNA for the CDR3: TGCGCCAGCAGCTCCCTCGATAAAGGGAGGACAGATACGCAGTATTTT. It translates to CASSSLDKGRTDTQYF.

This clonotype was counted only a few times. The V call is TRBV10-3, the J call TRBJ2-3; a possible D gene is TRBD2 (7 bases). The ends were cut back, 6 bases at V and 0 bases at J, with 19 bases in the middle. The germline gives CDR1 ENHRY, CDR2 SYGVKD. The CDR3 loop spans 17 amino acids. CDR3 nucleotide sequence: TGTGCCATCAGCCGTATCGGGGGGCGATATAGCACAGATACGCAGTATTTT. Protein sequence: CAISRIGGRYSTDTQYF.

This clonotype was seen ten or more times. The rearrangement uses TRBV7-1 and TRBJ2-7; weak D call: TRBD1 (6 bases). TRBV7-1 is designated an ORF whose function remains uncertain. The V end lost 2 bases, the J end lost 6 bases, and 8 bases lay between the germline ends. CDR3 size: 12 residues. CDR3 DNA: TGTGCCAGCAGCTCACAGGGGTTCGAGCAGTACTTC. It is translated as CASSSQGFEQYF.

This clonotype was found a few times. Written as DNA, the CDR3 is TGTGCCAGTAGTTTCTTTATTAGCAATCAGCCCCAGCATTTT. Amino acids: CASSFFISNQPQHF. V and J are TRBV19 and TRBJ1-5; D ambiguous. In germline, CDR1 is LNHDA, CDR2 SQIVND (reference sequence). This CDR3 has 14 residues. Trimming took 5 bases from V and 0 from J, leaving 8 bases between them.